These T cell receptor beta chains were read from a single sample in a study of cytomegalovirus exposure and HLA in healthy donors. Sequencing used immunoSEQ multiplex PCR; TCRdb keeps in-frame clones, though not all of them. This table holds 35,000 to 45,000 clones, 50% to 55% found once. Specimen: PBMCs. The receptors come from a human donor in good health. Each CDR3 is given with its conserved first and last residue. A D gene is named only where the DNA matches it firmly. Rows may omit the clone size; those that give it use once, few, many or a size class.

>TRBV27|TRBD2|few|TRBJ2-1
CASSLSASGGAGEQFF
TGTGCCAGCAGTTTATCCGCTAGCGGGGGGGCGGGTGAGCAGTTCTTC
>TRBV18|.|.|TRBJ1-4
CASSPSTGEEKLFF
TGTGCCAGCTCACCCTCGACGGGGGAGGAAAAACTGTTTTTT
>TRBV7-2|.|few|TRBJ1-5
CASSSWGREPQHF
TGTGCCAGCAGCTCTTGGGGGCGGGAGCCCCAGCATTTT
>TRBV7-6|.|.|TRBJ1-2
CASSPANQGGHGYTF
TGTGCCAGCAGCCCGGCAAACCAGGGAGGGCATGGCTACACCTTC
>TRBV4-1|.|.|TRBJ1-5
CASSQGEGGHNQPQHF
TGCGCCAGCAGCCAAGGGGAAGGGGGTCACAATCAGCCCCAGCATTTT
>TRBV18|.|.|TRBJ2-7
CASSQLGQGGFDEQYF
TGTGCCAGCTCACAACTCGGACAGGGAGGGTTCGACGAGCAGTACTTC
>TRBV6-6|.|few|TRBJ1-5
CASNPTGIKPQHF
TGTGCCAGCAATCCGACAGGAATCAAGCCCCAGCATTTT
>TRBV6-5|.|few|TRBJ1-1
CASSYRGYGDTEAFF
TGTGCCAGCAGTTATAGGGGGTACGGGGACACTGAAGCTTTCTTT
>TRBV7-9|.|.|TRBJ1-2
CASSLGRTAYGYTF
TGTGCCAGCAGCTTAGGGAGGACAGCCTATGGCTACACCTTC
>TRBV20-1|.|.|TRBJ2-1
CSAVSQIKQFF
TGCAGTGCGGTCTCCCAGATAAAGCAGTTCTTC
>TRBV4-2|TRBD2|.|TRBJ2-1
CASSRLWTSGESSYNEQFF
TGTGCCAGCAGCCGCCTTTGGACTAGCGGGGAAAGCTCCTACAATGAGCAGTTCTTC
>TRBV28|.|.|TRBJ2-1
CASSYTGNGNEQFF
TGTGCCAGCAGTTATACAGGGAACGGCAATGAGCAGTTCTTC
>TRBV19|.|.|TRBJ2-6
CASNPRDKVPSGANVLTF
TGTGCCAGTAACCCCCGGGACAAGGTTCCCTCTGGGGCCAACGTCCTGACTTTC
>TRBV27|.|few|TRBJ1-6
CASSLRVPYNSPLHF
TGTGCCAGCAGTTTGCGGGTTCCATATAATTCACCCCTCCACTTT
>TRBV28|TRBD1|few|TRBJ2-7
CASRTRDRSTYEQYF
TGTGCCAGCAGAACCCGGGACAGGTCAACCTACGAGCAGTACTTC
>TRBV11-3|.|.|TRBJ1-1
CASSAELNTEAFF
TGTGCCAGCAGCGCGGAACTGAACACTGAAGCTTTCTTT
>TRBV7-2|.|once|TRBJ1-5
CASRMGGGNQPQHF
TGTGCCAGCAGGATGGGAGGGGGCAATCAGCCCCAGCATTTT
>TRBV2|.|.|TRBJ1-2
CASSDLARGYGYTF
TGTGCCAGCAGTGATCTAGCGCGGGGCTATGGCTACACCTTC
>TRBV2|TRBD2|few|TRBJ2-3
CASSGRIAGVSTDTQYF
TGTGCCAGCAGTGGAAGAATAGCGGGGGTTAGTACAGATACGCAGTATTTT
>TRBV11-1|.|.|TRBJ1-4
CASSNGQTTTNEKLFF
TGTGCCAGCAGCAACGGACAGACTACAACTAATGAAAAACTGTTTTTT
>TRBV28|TRBD1|.|TRBJ1-2
CASSLVTGGFGYTF
TGTGCCAGCAGTTTGGTCACAGGGGGCTTTGGCTACACCTTC
>TRBV2|TRBD1|few|TRBJ1-5
CASSAGGTGLSNQPQHF
TGTGCCAGCAGTGCGGGTGGGACAGGCCTTAGCAATCAGCCCCAGCATTTT
>TRBV4-3|.|few|TRBJ2-7
CASSQTGTYEQYF
TGCGCCAGCAGCCAGACTGGCACCTACGAGCAGTACTTC
>TRBV5-1|.|few|TRBJ1-4
CASSRTAIRRNEKLFF
TGCGCCAGCAGCCGGACTGCTATTAGGCGAAATGAAAAACTGTTTTTT
>TRBV7-2|TRBD2|.|TRBJ2-7
CASSAGLAGRFYEQYF
TGTGCCAGCAGCGCTGGACTAGCGGGACGTTTCTACGAGCAGTACTTC
>TRBV30|TRBD1|once|TRBJ1-2
CATNAGTETSYGYTF
TGTGCCACCAACGCCGGGACAGAAACCTCCTATGGCTACACCTTC
>TRBV5-1|TRBD2|.|TRBJ2-1
CASGSRSGGDNEQFF
TGCGCCAGCGGCTCCCGCAGCGGGGGGGACAATGAGCAGTTCTTC
>TRBV7-9|.|.|TRBJ1-3
CASSFGTGGSGNTIYF
TGTGCCAGCAGCTTCGGCACGGGGGGATCTGGAAACACCATATATTTT
>TRBV6-6|TRBD2|.|TRBJ2-7
CASSNLAGGREQYF
TGTGCCAGCAGTAACCTCGCGGGAGGGCGCGAGCAGTACTTC
>TRBV5-1|TRBD1|.|TRBJ2-7
CASSRGTGVYEQYF
TGCGCCAGCAGCCGCGGGACAGGGGTATACGAGCAGTACTTC
>TRBV7-2|TRBD1|.|TRBJ2-2
CASSLRNRGTPRDTGELFF
TGTGCCAGCAGCTTAAGGAACAGGGGGACCCCCAGGGACACCGGGGAGCTGTTTTTT
>TRBV7-2|.|few|TRBJ2-3
CASSLDPRGTDTQYF
TGTGCCAGCAGCTTAGATCCTAGGGGGACAGATACGCAGTATTTT
>TRBV6-8|.|.|TRBJ1-2
CASSYARGGSGYTF
TGTGCCAGCAGTTACGCGCGGGGGGGATCCGGCTACACCTTC
>TRBV4-3|TRBD1|few|TRBJ2-7
CASSHQAGTGIEEQYF
TGCGCCAGCAGCCATCAGGCCGGGACAGGGATTGAAGAGCAGTACTTC
>TRBV6-5|.|.|TRBJ1-2
CASSYGFTDPCTF
TGTGCCAGCAGTTACGGATTCACAGACCCCTGCACCTTC
>TRBV4-3|.|.|TRBJ2-6
CASSQEGGGSGANVLTF
TGCGCCAGCAGCCAAGAGGGCGGAGGCTCTGGGGCCAACGTCCTGACTTTC
>TRBV27|.|.|TRBJ1-6
CASSPSLGRYNSPLHF
TGTGCCAGCAGTCCTTCTCTCGGTCGATATAATTCACCCCTCCACTTT
>TRBV7-6|TRBD1|few|TRBJ1-3
CASSQTGNSGNTIYF
TGTGCCAGCAGCCAGACAGGGAACTCTGGAAACACCATATATTTT
>TRBV7-2|.|few|TRBJ1-6
CASSLAEPRSLHF
TGTGCCAGCAGCTTGGCGGAACCCCGTTCTCTCCACTTT
>TRBV9|TRBD2|.|TRBJ2-3
CASSVGPLGTSGGGTQYF
TGTGCCAGCAGCGTAGGGCCCCTAGGGACTAGCGGGGGGGGTACGCAGTATTTT
>TRBV5-1|TRBD1|.|TRBJ2-2
CASGGTGHTGELFF
TGCGCCAGCGGGGGGACAGGACACACCGGGGAGCTGTTTTTT
>TRBV6-1|.|.|TRBJ2-7
CASYSPGHTYEQYF
TGTGCCAGCTATAGTCCGGGACATACCTACGAGCAGTACTTC
>TRBV19|.|.|TRBJ2-5
CASSSPRQVPEETQYF
TGTGCCAGTAGTTCCCCGAGACAGGTGCCTGAAGAGACCCAGTACTTC
>TRBV6-5|.|few|TRBJ1-1
CASSYDPGWTEAFF
TGTGCCAGCAGTTACGATCCAGGGTGGACTGAAGCTTTCTTT
>TRBV2|.|.|TRBJ1-1
CASRDKGTEAFF
TGTGCCAGCAGGGACAAGGGCACTGAAGCTTTCTTT
>TRBV6-6|.|.|TRBJ2-6
CASSSGQHSGANVLTF
TGTGCCAGCAGTTCCGGACAGCACTCTGGGGCCAACGTCCTGACTTTC
>TRBV19|.|.|TRBJ1-1
CASSGSVEAFF
TGTGCCAGTAGCGGGTCAGTAGAAGCTTTCTTT
>TRBV6-1|.|few|TRBJ1-1
CASSEVPPDTEAFF
TGTGCCAGCAGTGAAGTCCCCCCGGACACTGAAGCTTTCTTT
>TRBV7-9|TRBD1|.|TRBJ1-2
CASSSPYRGSYGYTF
TGTGCCAGCAGCTCACCATACAGGGGTAGCTATGGCTACACCTTC
>TRBV19|.|.|TRBJ2-1
CASSTSRSGVYNEQFF
TGTGCCAGTAGTACATCCCGGTCAGGGGTTTACAATGAGCAGTTCTTC
>TRBV6-6|TRBD1|.|TRBJ2-7
CASSYSTGTYEQYF
TGTGCCAGCAGTTACTCGACAGGGACCTACGAGCAGTACTTC
>TRBV7-3|.|.|TRBJ1-2
CASSLTRGTYGYTF
TGTGCCAGCAGCTTAACGAGGGGGACCTATGGCTACACCTTC